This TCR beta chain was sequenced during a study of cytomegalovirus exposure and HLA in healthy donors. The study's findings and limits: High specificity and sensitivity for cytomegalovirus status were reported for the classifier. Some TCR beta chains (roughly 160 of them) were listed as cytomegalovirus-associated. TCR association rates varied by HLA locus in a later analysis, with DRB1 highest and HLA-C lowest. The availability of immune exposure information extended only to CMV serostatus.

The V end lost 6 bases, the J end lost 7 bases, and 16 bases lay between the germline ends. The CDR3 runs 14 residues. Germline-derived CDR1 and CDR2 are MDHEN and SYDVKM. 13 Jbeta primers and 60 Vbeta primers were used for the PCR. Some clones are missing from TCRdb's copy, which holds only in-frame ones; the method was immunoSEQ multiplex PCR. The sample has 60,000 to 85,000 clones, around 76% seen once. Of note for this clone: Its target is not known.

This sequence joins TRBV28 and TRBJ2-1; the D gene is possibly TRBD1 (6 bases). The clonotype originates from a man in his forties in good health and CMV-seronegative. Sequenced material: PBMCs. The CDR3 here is CASSPPQGPNEQFF. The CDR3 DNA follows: TGTGCCAGCAGCCCTCCACAGGGCCCGAATGAGCAGTTCTTC.